This T cell receptor beta chain was identified during a study of a mutant IDH1 vaccine in newly diagnosed glioma. Overall study: Most patients had radiochemotherapy with temozolomide before enrollment; others had one alone.

Described time point: week 23, last vaccination. Doses consisted of 300 ug of mutant IDH1 20-mer peptide each, paired with topical imiquimod. For this clone: Its antigen is undetermined.

Using immunoSEQ multiplex PCR, the repertoire was profiled, and TCRdb retains in-frame clones only, with some absent. This table has tens of thousands of clones, 81% appearing once. V lost 0 bases and J 6 bases, leaving 10 bases between the germline ends. This CDR3 contains 14 residues. Germline CDR1 and CDR2: MNHEY and SVGAGI. The rearrangement links TRBV6-5 to TRBJ2-3, with D unresolved. The receptor was isolated from a woman between 40 and 50 years old with glioma. Some clones in this sample may be carry-over from other donors' samples. The sequencing here drew on PBMCs, taken from a glioma patient whose treatment included an IDH1 peptide vaccine. The CDR3 here is CASSYSTYSDTQYF. CDR3 nucleotide sequence: TGTGCCAGCAGTTACTCGACTTACTCGGATACGCAGTATTTT.